A single sample gave rise to the 26 T cell receptor beta chains below, sequenced in a study of blood T cell repertoires in COVID-19. TCRdb keeps only in-frame clones here, not all; method: immunoSEQ multiplex PCR. Here the sample spans some 320,000 clones, over 85% being singletons. The material sequenced was PBMCs or T cells enriched from blood (not recorded which). The receptor set was obtained from a man aged 55 to 70 who had recovered from COVID-19.

The V and J genes are TRBV6-2 or TRBV6-3 and TRBJ2-1, with TRBD2 matching over 14 bases. Germline V gene lookup returns CDR1 MNHEY and CDR2 SVGEGT. The CDR3 spans 17 residues. V lost 2 bases and J lost 4; bases outside the gene matches: 4. The CDR3 loop reads CASSYRGTSGSYNEQFF. CDR3 bases: TGTGCCAGCAGTTACCGGGGGACTAGCGGGAGTTACAATGAGCAGTTCTTC.

V usage is TRBV27 and J usage is TRBJ1-2; 8 bases align to TRBD1. J gave up 8 bases and V 1 base, and 15 bases lay outside the gene matches. The CDR3 contains 17 residues. Germline CDR1 MNHEY, CDR2 SMNVEV (reference sequence). CDR3 sequence (DNA): TGTGCCAGCAGTTTATTGGGTCCAGGGGGCATTTCGAGGGGCTACACCTTC. Protein product: CASSLLGPGGISRGYTF.

J is TRBJ1-4 and V is TRBV27; possible D gene TRBD1, 5 bases. The V end lost 8 bases, the J end lost 7 bases, and 17 bases lay between the germline ends. CDR1 is MNHEY, CDR2 SMNVEV, per germline (reference sequence). The CDR3 is 14 amino acids. The CDR3 region has the DNA TGTGCCAGCGGACTTGGGGGGACGGCTGAAAAACTGTTTTTT. This translates into CASGLGGTAEKLFF.

The rearrangement joins TRBV7-9 to TRBJ1-5, with 7 bases matching TRBD1. This CDR3 has 13 residues. From germline, CDR1 is SEHNR and CDR2 FQNEAQ (reference sequence). V lost 8 bases, J lost 4 bases, and 5 bases stayed unmatched. CDR3: CASAAGGNQPQHF. The CDR3 bases are TGTGCCAGCGCGGCAGGGGGAAATCAGCCCCAGCATTTT. The variable domain in full, with the rest retrieved from reference TRBV7-9 and TRBJ1-5, is DTGVSQNPRHKITKRGQNVTFRCDPISEHNRLYWYRQTLGQGPEFLTYFQNEAQLEKSRLLSDRFSAERPKGSFSTLEIQRTEQGDSAMYLCASAAGGNQPQHFGDGTRLSIL.

This clone was recorded only once. The chain uses TRBV2 and TRBJ1-1; possible D gene TRBD1, 6 bases. Germline CDR1 reads SNHLY; CDR2 reads FYNNEI. This CDR3 is 12 amino acids long. Between the trimmed V and J ends, which lost 8 bases and 5 bases, there was a span of 12 bases. CDR3 region: CASAGQLTEAFF. The CDR3 bases are TGTGCCAGCGCTGGACAGCTTACTGAAGCTTTCTTT.

This clone has just one count. The chain links TRBV9 to TRBJ1-2; a weak D match, TRBD1 (5 bases). This CDR3 comprises 14 residues. V was trimmed by 0 bases and J by 2 bases, leaving 8 bases between them. CDR1 is SGDLS, CDR2 YYNGEE, per germline. DNA for the CDR3: TGTGCCAGCAGCGTAGCTACAGGAAACTATGGCTACACCTTC. This codes for CASSVATGNYGYTF.

DNA of the CDR3: TGTGCCAGCAGCTTAGTGCAGGGTTATATCTCCTACAATGAGCAGTTCTTC. The encoded protein is CASSLVQGYISYNEQFF. V is TRBV11-2 and J is TRBJ2-1; TRBD1 might be the D (5 bases). V lost 1 base and J 0 bases, leaving 13 bases between the germline ends. Germline CDR1 and CDR2: SGHAT and FQNNGV. CDR3 size: 17 residues. The full variable domain, with the rest looked up from reference TRBV11-2 and TRBJ2-1, is EAGVAQSPRYKIIEKRQSVAFWCNPISGHATLYWYQQILGQGPKLLIQFQNNGVVDDSQLPKDRFSAERLKGVDSTLKIQPAKLEDSAVYLCASSLVQGYISYNEQFFGPGTRLTVL.

The CDR3 spells CATSTGGITQYF. The CDR3 DNA reads TGTGCCACCAGCACAGGGGGCATTACGCAGTATTTT. J is TRBJ2-3 and V is TRBV15; 8 nucleotides align to TRBD1. The germline CDR1 and CDR2 sequences are LNHNV and YYDKDF (reference sequence). V was clipped by 4 bases and J by 8 bases; unmatched bases: 2. This CDR3 has 12 amino acids. Full variable domain (outside the CDR3, taken from reference TRBV15 and TRBJ2-3): DAMVIQNPRYQVTQFGKPVTLSCSQTLNHNVMYWYQQKSSQAPKLLFHYYDKDFNNEADTPDNFQSRRPNTSFCFLDIRSPGLGDTAMYLCATSTGGITQYFGPGTRLTVL.

The chain couples TRBV4-1 to TRBJ2-7, with TRBD2 matching 7 bases. Germline assignment: CDR1 MGHRA and CDR2 YSYEKL. The CDR3 is made up of 14 amino acids. J gave up 7 bases and V 3 bases, and 9 bases lay outside the gene matches. CDR3 sequence: CASSQPGGLREQYF. The CDR3 DNA is TGCGCCAGCAGCCAGCCGGGGGGACTTCGGGAGCAGTACTTC.

CDR3: CASSTGQGSYEQYF. The CDR3 nucleotides read TGTGCCAGTAGTACAGGACAAGGCTCCTACGAGCAGTACTTC. V usage is TRBV19 and J usage is TRBJ2-7, with D perhaps TRBD1 (5 bases). The CDR3 sequence is 14 residues long. CDR1 is LNHDA, CDR2 SQIVND, per germline (reference sequence). The V and J ends lost 4 bases and 0 bases respectively, with 10 bases between them.

The chain has TRBV5-4 and TRBJ1-6; tentative D call: TRBD1 (5 bases). The CDR3 totals 15 residues. Trimming took 2 bases from V and 7 from J, leaving 13 bases between them. Germline V gene sequence: CDR1 SGHNT, CDR2 YYREEE (reference sequence). In nucleotides, the CDR3 is TGTGCCAGCAGCTTACCGGGGGTGGTGAATTCACCCCTCCACTTT. Translated: CASSLPGVVNSPLHF.

The gene calls are TRBV30 and TRBJ1-6, with D possibly being TRBD1 (5 bases). V lost 2 bases, J lost 10 bases, and 15 bases lay in between. There are 14 residues in the CDR3. Germline V CDR1 and CDR2: GTSNPN, SVGIG (reference sequence). The CDR3 nucleotides read TGTGCCTGGAGTATAGCCGGGGGGAACTCACCCCTCCACTTT. Its protein is CAWSIAGGNSPLHF.

The gene calls are TRBV7-6 and TRBJ1-3, with D possibly being TRBD1 (5 bases). Germline V gene data show CDR1 as SGHVS and CDR2 as FNYEAQ. Trimming shortened V by 3 bases and J by 0 bases, and 15 bases separated the two germline ends. The CDR3 covers 17 residues. In nucleotides, the CDR3 is TGTGCCAGCAGCTTGAGCGGAGGGGTTATCTCTGGAAACACCATATATTTT. Translation gives CASSLSGGVISGNTIYF.

The CDR3 protein is CASSLAGAGELFF. In DNA form, the CDR3 reads TGTGCCAGCTCCTTAGCGGGGGCCGGGGAGCTGTTTTTT. The chain employs TRBV25-1 and TRBJ2-2, with 9 bases identical to TRBD2. The ends lost 8 bases at V and 6 bases at J; junction bases unmatched: 4. Germline-derived CDR1 and CDR2 are MGHDK and SYGVNS. This CDR3 comprises 13 residues.

This rearrangement joins TRBV7-3 to TRBJ2-3, with 7 bases matching TRBD2. Losses at the gene ends were 3 bases for V and 3 bases for J; bases not matched to a gene: 3. The CDR3 spans 14 residues. The germline V gene has CDR1 SGHTA and CDR2 FQGTGA. DNA for the CDR3: TGTGCCAGCAGCTTCGGGACTACGACAGATACGCAGTATTTT. Encoded protein: CASSFGTTTDTQYF.

The chain is built from TRBV9 and TRBJ2-1, with D hard to call. CDR1 SGDLS and CDR2 YYNGEE come from the germline V gene. CDR3 length: 14 amino acids. V was clipped by 5 bases and J by 0 bases, with 9 bases between them. The CDR3 DNA is TGTGCCAGCAGTGGCAGGTCCTCCTACAATGAGCAGTTCTTC. This translates into CASSGRSSYNEQFF.

This chain uses TRBV9 with TRBJ1-1; a weak D match, TRBD1 (6 bases). From germline, CDR1 is SGDLS and CDR2 YYNGEE. Deletions cut 2 bases from V and 1 base from J, with 9 bases between. The CDR3 length is 14 residues. The CDR3: CASSVQTGNTEAFF. The DNA for the CDR3 is TGTGCCAGCAGCGTCCAGACAGGGAACACTGAAGCTTTCTTT.

The chain recombines TRBV9 with TRBJ1-2; 9 positions match TRBD1. Germline V CDR1 and CDR2: SGDLS, YYNGEE. The CDR3 is 16 amino acids. Losses at the gene ends were 0 bases for V and 2 bases for J; bases not matched to a gene: 5. The DNA for the CDR3 is TGTGCCAGCAGCGTAGGTACAGGGGGCTGGAACTATGGCTACACCTTC. Residues: CASSVGTGGWNYGYTF.

This rearrangement joins TRBV7-6 to TRBJ2-5, with D perhaps TRBD2 (5 bases). The germline CDR1 and CDR2 sequences are SGHVS and FNYEAQ. CDR3 length: 15 residues. Trimming pared 7 bases from V and 5 bases from J, leaving 20 bases between. The CDR3 sequence: CASTQRFGVGETQYF. CDR3 nucleotide sequence: TGTGCCAGCACCCAGAGGTTCGGGGTGGGGGAGACCCAGTACTTC.

The chain links TRBV27 to TRBJ2-1, with TRBD2 as a possible D gene (5 bases). The CDR3 spans 19 residues. Germline CDR1 and CDR2: MNHEY and SMNVEV (reference sequence). The ends were cut back, 2 bases at V and 0 bases at J, with 20 bases in the middle. CDR3 DNA sequence: TGTGCCAGCAGTTTAAGAGGGTTCAGGTACTTGAGCTCCTACAATGAGCAGTTCTTC. It codes for CASSLRGFRYLSSYNEQFF.

This clone was detected once. The chain has TRBV5-4 and TRBJ1-1, with 8 nucleotides matching TRBD1. V gave up 5 bases and J gave up 4 bases; unmatched junction bases: 10. Per the germline V gene, CDR1 is SGHNT and CDR2 is YYREEE (reference sequence). The CDR3 length is 15 residues. The chain's CDR3 is CASRFAGTGRTEAFF. CDR3 DNA sequence: TGTGCCAGCAGGTTTGCTGGGACAGGACGCACTGAAGCTTTCTTT.

The CDR3 loop is CASSLVAGGWDTQYF. CDR3 nucleotide sequence: TGTGCCAGCAGCTTGGTAGCGGGAGGGTGGGATACGCAGTATTTT. The rearrangement joins TRBV5-6 to TRBJ2-3; TRBD2 matches 11 bases. CDR1 is SGHDT and CDR2 is YYEEEE in the germline V gene. Trimming cost V 0 bases and J 6 bases; bases outside gene matches: 3. This CDR3 is 15 amino acids long.

This clone has a single count. The V call is TRBV30, the J call TRBJ1-4; TRBD1 agrees at 8 bases. V was pared by 5 bases and J by 10 bases, with 12 bases of the junction left unmatched. This CDR3 has 14 residues. Per germline, CDR1 GTSNPN and CDR2 SVGIG (reference sequence). The CDR3 loop is CAWGTGTGVGKLFF. For the CDR3, the DNA is TGTGCCTGGGGAACCGGGACAGGAGTGGGAAAACTGTTTTTT.

DNA for the CDR3: TGTGCCAGCAGCCAATCAGGGGGAAGCACTGAAGCTTTCTTT. Translating gives CASSQSGGSTEAFF. This rearrangement joins TRBV11-1 to TRBJ1-1, with 7 bases that match TRBD1. The CDR3 consists of 14 residues. Trimming cost V 5 bases and J 4 bases; bases outside gene matches: 7. Looked up from germline, CDR1 is SGHAT and CDR2 is FQDESV (reference sequence). Drawing the rest from reference TRBV11-1 and TRBJ1-1, the complete variable domain is EAEVAQSPRYKITEKSQAVAFWCDPISGHATLYWYRQILGQGPELLVQFQDESVVDDSQLPKDRFSAERLKGVDSTLKIQPAELGDSAMYLCASSQSGGSTEAFFGQGTRLTVV.

The V gene is TRBV6-5, the J gene TRBJ2-1, with TRBD2 as a possible D gene (6 bases). CDR1 is MNHEY and CDR2 is SVGAGI in the germline V gene. CDR3 length: 12 residues. Trimming removed 8 bases from V and 13 bases from J, with 18 bases in between. The CDR3 protein is CASAGVRGPQFF. The CDR3 DNA follows: TGTGCCAGCGCCGGGGTGCGGGGACCCCAGTTCTTC.

The rearrangement links TRBV25-1 to TRBJ2-7; D gene ambiguous. V was trimmed by 6 bases and J by 0 bases, leaving 12 bases between them. Germline-derived CDR1 and CDR2 are MGHDK and SYGVNS. The CDR3 spans 14 residues. The CDR3 DNA sequence: TGTGCCAGCAGCCAGTCCCCTTTCTCCTACGAGCAGTACTTC. It translates to CASSQSPFSYEQYF.